Below, one T cell receptor beta chain is given with its context. Its target is unknown. The ends lost 4 bases at V and 6 bases at J; junction bases unmatched: 8. CDR3 length: 14 residues. CDR1 and CDR2 from the germline V gene are SGHRS and YFSETQ. Using immunoSEQ multiplex PCR, the repertoire was profiled, and TCRdb retains in-frame clones only, with some absent. Here the sample spans over 60,000 clones, about 85% being singletons. This sample stems from a study of OX40 agonist ivuxolimab in advanced cancers. Study-wide context: Every 2 weeks, ivuxolimab was infused into the patients intravenously at between 0.01 and 10 mg/kg.

Patients with autoimmune history or systemic immunosuppression were excluded. Study-wide points: On average, a greater number of expanded clones characterised CD8+ T cells relative to CD4+. Expanded peripheral T-cell antigen specificity went undetermined.

The chain links TRBV5-1 to TRBJ2-3; 7 nucleotides align to TRBD1. The sequence was obtained from an adult with an advanced solid tumor such as melanoma, head and neck, liver or kidney cancer. Sequencing was performed on CD4+ or CD8+ T cells sorted from blood, taken in a trial of the OX40 agonist ivuxolimab. In DNA, the CDR3 is TGCGCCAGCAGCCTCGGACAGGAACGGGATACGCAGTATTTT. It codes for CASSLGQERDTQYF.